This T cell receptor (beta chain) was identified in a study of cytotoxic CD8 clonotypes in ibrutinib-treated CLL. Across the whole study: Sample averages reached hundreds of thousands of productive templates and tens of thousands of productive rearrangements.

Study conclusions and caveats: Clonotypes that were public were uncommon, and they contracted or stayed stable on treatment. Baseline clonality, higher than in age-matched healthy donors, tracked circulating CD8+ T-cell counts.

Comments on this clone: Its cognate antigen is unknown.

Sequencing was designed to attain a depth spanning 1 in 200,000 to 1 in 1 million T cells. Here immunoSEQ multiplex PCR was the method, and the copy in TCRdb shows in-frame clones only, minus some. The sample includes about 140,000 clones, over 75% of them seen just once. Germline V gene sequence: CDR1 LNHDA, CDR2 SQIVND (reference sequence). Trimming removed 9 bases at V and 1 base at J, with 15 bases between. This CDR3 is 14 amino acids long. The chain uses TRBV19 and TRBJ1-1; D remains unclear. Sequenced material: PBMCs, taken after 36 months of ibrutinib treatment. This TCR was recovered from a human donor with chronic lymphocytic leukemia. CDR3 DNA: TGTGCCAGCACGACCCGCGCCCGGAACACTGAAGCTTTCTTT. It translates to CASTTRARNTEAFF.